Listed here are 18 T cell receptor beta chains from one sample, sequenced in a study of radiotherapy plus CTLA-4 blockade in lung cancer. This table comes from immunoSEQ multiplex PCR, and its TCRdb copy is limited to in-frame clones, with some not included. The sample records around 120,000 clones, more than 65% being singletons. The specimen comprised peripheral blood, sampled from a patient treated with radiotherapy plus ipilimumab. Source of these receptors: a human donor with non-small cell lung cancer who had a partial response to radiotherapy plus ipilimumab.

This clone came up a few times. This chain links TRBV10-3 with TRBJ2-7; D perhaps matches TRBD1 (6 bases). The length of the CDR3 is 15 residues. Germline CDR1 is ENHRY and CDR2 is SYGVKD. V was trimmed by 4 bases and J by 0 bases, leaving 13 bases between them. In nucleotides, the CDR3 is TGTGCCATCAGTGCGGGACAACAGGGCTCCTACGAGCAGTACTTC. Protein product: CAISAGQQGSYEQYF.

The chain is built from TRBV28 and TRBJ2-7; 7 nucleotides agree with TRBD2. V trimming: 5 bases; J trimming: 5 bases; junction bases outside the gene matches: 6. Germline CDR1 MDHEN, CDR2 SYDVKM. The CDR3 totals 13 residues. The DNA of the CDR3 is TGTGCCAGCAGTAGATCCGGGAGGAACGAGCAGTACGTC. Amino acid sequence: CASSRSGRNEQYV.

This clone has a handful of counts. The rearrangement links TRBV28 to TRBJ1-5, with 10 nucleotides matching TRBD1. The germline CDR1 and CDR2 sequences are MDHEN and SYDVKM. Trimming removed 7 bases from V and 0 bases from J; junction bases left unmatched: 9. The CDR3 is 17 residues long. In DNA, the CDR3 is TGTGCCAGCAATCCCGGGACAGGGGTCCATAGCAATCAGCCCCAGCATTTT. This sequence encodes CASNPGTGVHSNQPQHF.

V usage is TRBV19 and J usage is TRBJ2-5, with 7 bases matching TRBD2. The J call may be wrong; the DNA end is better matched by TRBJ2-7. CDR1 is LNHDA, CDR2 SQIVND, per germline (reference sequence). The CDR3 consists of 15 residues. CDR3 DNA: TGTGCCAGTAGTATAACTAGCGCGAGCATCTACGAGCAGTACTTC. Its protein is CASSITSASIYEQYF.

The chain carries TRBV6-1 and TRBJ1-5; no definite D call. Per germline, CDR1 MNHNS and CDR2 SASEGT. V was clipped by 3 bases and J by 5 bases, with 8 bases between them. This CDR3 is 13 amino acids long. The CDR3 here is CASSDRSDQPQHF. The CDR3 nucleotides are TGTGCCAGCAGTGACAGGTCAGATCAGCCCCAGCATTTT.

This chain connects TRBV6-5 to TRBJ1-2; 9 bases line up with TRBD1. The CDR3 totals 14 residues. CDR1 is MNHEY, CDR2 SVGAGI, per germline. V was pared by 5 bases and J by 7 bases, with 8 bases of the junction left unmatched. CDR3 nucleotides: TGTGCCAGCAGTGAGGCGCCGGGACAGGGTGGCTACACCTTC. Encoded protein: CASSEAPGQGGYTF.

V usage is TRBV28 and J usage is TRBJ2-7; D may be TRBD2 (7 bases). The CDR3 runs 13 residues. Trimming took 7 bases from V and 6 from J, leaving 16 bases between them. Per germline, CDR1 MDHEN and CDR2 SYDVKM. The CDR3 here is CASMGGRIAEQYF. The CDR3, as DNA: TGTGCCAGCATGGGGGGGCGAATCGCCGAGCAGTACTTC.

The table lists this clone with a few counts. The rearrangement uses TRBV20-1 and TRBJ1-1; 8 bases align to TRBD1. CDR1 and CDR2 from the germline V gene are DFQATT and SNEGSKA (reference sequence). CDR3 length: 11 residues. Here the CDR3 DNA reads TGCACCACAGGACAGGGAGGGCGAGCTTTCTTT. Protein product: CTTGQGGRAFF.

CDR3 loop: CASSRRGDPSQHF. CDR3 in DNA: TGTGCCAGCTCACGTCGGGGGGATCCCTCCCAGCATTTT. V and J are TRBV18 and TRBJ1-5, with D possibly matching TRBD1 (5 bases). V was shortened by 4 bases and J by 11 bases, with 15 bases between the two germline ends. The CDR3 spans 13 residues. The germline V gene has CDR1 KGHSH and CDR2 LQKENI.

The chain recombines TRBV19 with TRBJ1-1, with D possibly matching TRBD1 (5 bases). The germline CDR1 and CDR2 sequences are LNHDA and SQIVND (reference sequence). CDR3 size: 14 residues. The V end was cut by 5 bases, the J end by 4 bases, with 14 bases between. DNA of the CDR3: TGTGCCAGTAGTTCGGGGGGAGGGAGCACTGAAGCTTTCTTT. Translation: CASSSGGGSTEAFF.

This clone appeared once. The V call is TRBV5-1, the J call TRBJ2-5, with D perhaps matching TRBD1 (6 bases). This CDR3 spans 15 amino acids. The V gene's germline CDR1 is SGHRS and CDR2 YFSETQ. V was trimmed by 4 bases and J by 1 base, leaving 14 bases between them. The CDR3 nucleotides are TGCGCCAGCAGCGGGGCGGTGGACAGCCAAGAGACCCAGTACTTC. It specifies CASSGAVDSQETQYF.

This clone showed up just once. The V gene is TRBV2, the J gene TRBJ2-5; D not resolved. Germline lookup yields CDR1 SNHLY and CDR2 FYNNEI. This CDR3 is built from 12 residues. V gave up 6 bases and J gave up 5 bases, with 10 bases separating them. The CDR3 protein is CASSDLRETQYF. The CDR3 bases are TGTGCCAGCAGCGATCTACGGGAGACCCAGTACTTC.

The chain has TRBV11-3 and TRBJ2-3; 11 bases are a match to TRBD2. Germline lookup yields CDR1 SGHNT and CDR2 YENEEA. The CDR3 sequence is 16 residues long. Germline trimming cut 4 bases from V and 0 bases from J; bases unmatched to any gene: 3. CDR3 protein: CASSWGLAASTDTQYF. The CDR3 nucleotides read TGTGCCAGCAGCTGGGGACTAGCGGCTAGCACAGATACGCAGTATTTT. The variable domain in full, with the rest retrieved from reference TRBV11-3 and TRBJ2-3, is EAGVVQSPRYKIIEKKQPVAFWCNPISGHNTLYWYLQNLGQGPELLIRYENEEAVDDSQLPKDRFSAERLKGVDSTLKIQPAELGDSAVYLCASSWGLAASTDTQYFGPGTRLTVL.

There are a few counts of this clone. V gene TRBV5-1 combines with J gene TRBJ2-7; D may be TRBD2 (7 bases). Trimming cost V 5 bases and J 0 bases, with 18 bases left between them. Germline V lookup: CDR1 SGHRS, CDR2 YFSETQ. The CDR3 length is 16 residues. The CDR3 reads CASSPSQGGFSYEQYF. The CDR3 nucleotides read TGCGCCAGCAGTCCGTCACAGGGAGGGTTCTCCTACGAGCAGTACTTC.

The chain employs TRBV28 and TRBJ2-7; tentatively, D is TRBD2 (5 bases). CDR1 MDHEN and CDR2 SYDVKM come from the germline V gene. Trimming left V 5 bases short and J 3 bases short, with 8 bases between. There are 12 residues in the CDR3. The CDR3 loop reads CASSRGDYEQYV. The CDR3 region has the DNA TGTGCCAGCAGTCGGGGTGACTACGAGCAGTACGTC.

This chain uses TRBV30 with TRBJ2-1; 8 bases align to TRBD2. This CDR3 is 14 amino acids long. The germline V gene encodes CDR1 GTSNPN and CDR2 SVGIG (reference sequence). V was clipped by 4 bases and J by 4 bases; unmatched bases: 6. CDR3 protein: CAWKTSGQYNEQFF. The CDR3 DNA sequence: TGTGCCTGGAAAACTAGCGGCCAATACAATGAGCAGTTCTTC.

The V gene is TRBV5-1, the J gene TRBJ1-1; no firm D call. The CDR3 sequence is 14 residues long. Looked up from germline, CDR1 is SGHRS and CDR2 is YFSETQ. V was shortened by 7 bases and J by 2 bases, with 15 bases between the two germline ends. CDR3 sequence: CASSLELPNTEAFF. The CDR3 coding sequence is TGCGCCAGCTCCCTTGAGTTGCCTAACACTGAAGCTTTCTTT.

The chain employs TRBV5-4 and TRBJ2-2; D might be TRBD2 (6 bases). The CDR3 totals 13 residues. CDR1 and CDR2 (germline): SGHNT, YYREEE (reference sequence). The ends were cut back, 0 bases at V and 6 bases at J, with 6 bases in the middle. The chain's CDR3 is CASSLGEAGELFF. CDR3 nucleotides: TGTGCCAGCAGCTTGGGGGAGGCCGGGGAGCTGTTTTTT. Filled out from reference TRBV5-4 and TRBJ2-2, the complete variable domain reads ETGVTQSPTHLIKTRGQQVTLRCSSQSGHNTVSWYQQALGQGPQFIFQYYREEENGRGNFPPRFSGLQFPNYSSELNVNALELDDSALYLCASSLGEAGELFFGEGSRLTVL.